The clone carrying this T cell receptor beta chain was counted only a few times. Its antigen is unknown. The CDR3 loop spans 15 amino acids. V lost 2 bases to trimming and J lost 9 bases; unmatched junction nucleotides: 8. The germline V gene encodes CDR1 SGHNT and CDR2 YYREEE (reference sequence). These data are taken from a study of T cells after yellow fever vaccination. Study-level background: The SMART-Seq v4 Ultra Low Input method served to prepare the low-cell-number fractions.

By 5'RACE template switching, TCR cDNA was produced, with a universal primer site and UMIs added in the process. TCRdb processed the 5' RACE reads anew with MiXCR; each CDR3 protein has one entry. In the table there are hundreds of thousands of distinct CDR3 sequences, roughly 12% of which are singletons. Broader study findings: Bulk-population clonotypes that are abundant could appear as contaminants in FACS-sorted repertoires.

The chain has TRBV5-4 and TRBJ2-1; 10 bases align to TRBD2. Source: PBMCs, taken on the day of the yellow fever booster vaccination. This clonotype was obtained from a man aged 25-45 years who received the YFV17D yellow fever vaccine. CDR3 nucleotides: TGTGCCAGCAGCTTAACCGGGACTAGCGTAGGTGAGCAGTTCTTC. The encoded protein is CASSLTGTSVGEQFF.